This TCR beta chain was identified in a study of T cells after yellow fever vaccination (dated by TCRdb to the late 2010s). About the investigation overall: Libraries from fractions with low cell numbers were prepared with the SMART-Seq v4 Ultra Low Input RNA kit. To follow T-cell clones before and after primary and booster YFV17D yellow fever vaccination, bulk TCR alpha and beta repertoires were sequenced over time. Two healthy male donors made up the cohort, one aged 18 to 29 years and the other aged 30 to 40 years. Blood was drawn at multiple timepoints before and after primary and secondary immunization, with bulk PBMC replicates and cell subsets isolated. Study-wide findings and limitations: Computational filtering was needed because FACS-sorted repertoires could contain abundant contaminating clonotypes from the bulk population. After the booster, most clones that had expanded after primary vaccination were detected again (nearly 98% of CD4 and around 88% of CD8), suggesting broad maintenance of memory. Because only two donors were included in the study, the extent to which the findings can be generalized is limited. The secondary T-cell response was weaker than the primary response but faster, peaking on day 5 instead of day 15. A small fraction of clonotypes appeared in both the CD4 and CD8 compartments, likely as a result of convergent recombination.

Data came from an Illumina NovaSeq 6000. Synthesis of TCR cDNA relied on 5'RACE template switching, a step that introduced a universal primer site along with unique molecular identifiers. cDNA synthesis was primed from both the TCR alpha and TCR beta constant segments. Two PCR steps were used to amplify libraries, with sample barcodes and sequencing adapters being added in the second step. Libraries were sequenced on Illumina HiSeq 2500 (2x100 bp) or NovaSeq (2x150 bp). As for the original processing: Demultiplexing of reads and collapsing into UMI consensus sequences were performed with MIGEC, and V(D)J alignment was carried out with MiXCR. Vaccine-responding clonotypes were identified with edgeR using replicate PBMC samples, with FDR below 0.01 and a log2 fold change above 5 up to day 15 being required. Bulk clonotypes were assigned CD4 or CD8 identity according to which sequenced CD4 or CD8 repertoire held them at higher abundance. The public reads were reprocessed in TCRdb via fastp at Q25 and MiXCR, keeping in-frame beta chains. Rows with a matching CDR3 protein are joined into one entry that keeps the most common DNA and genes. The V and J calls here are based on TCRdb, not the publication. The sample table holds more than 200,000 distinct CDR3 sequences, of which 3.6% were seen once. The ten biggest clones cover about 19% of the sample.

Unmatched junction bases come to 9, with V trimmed by 5 bases and J by 2 bases. From cysteine to phenylalanine, the CDR3 is 16 amino acids long. Of all the DNA, just the CDR3 is kept, 48 bases in frame from base 1. Based on the germline V gene, the CDR1 and CDR2 sequences are SGHTA and FQGTGA. This clonotype was detected ten times or more. Its specific antigen is unknown. Base qualities are not provided; no much larger clone lies one nucleotide away. The treatment or condition label, read with the paper, signifies: live attenuated yellow fever vaccine strain. At each blood-draw timepoint, two biological replicates of bulk PBMCs were collected. A standard Ficoll-Paque protocol was used to isolate PBMCs from peripheral blood. TriZol was used to extract RNA from bulk PBMCs, CD4 and CD8 fractions, and dextramer-positive and dextramer-negative fractions.

The source of this sequence is a young man who received the YFV17D yellow fever vaccine. Sequencing was performed on PBMCs, taken 15 days after the yellow fever booster vaccination. This chain is built from TRBV7-3 and TRBJ2-3, with TRBD2 identical over 8 junction bases. The sequence in DNA is TGTGCCAGCAGCCCCCGGGGGGGCTCCAACACAGATACGCAGTATTTT. Protein translation: CASSPRGGSNTDTQYF.